A single sample is the source of the 28 T cell receptor beta chains below, sequenced in a study of beta chain features in type 1 diabetes. These receptors have no identified antigens. Reverse transcription of all isolated RNA meant that expressed TCRB transcripts were sequenced. Measured with immunoSEQ multiplex PCR; TCRdb has only the in-frame clones, and not every one. Altogether 600,000 to 700,000 clones are present, roughly 12% being singletons, with the ten largest covering less than 0.025%. General study results and limits: For Type 1 diabetes patients, all four CD4+ subsets carried TCRB CDR3s that were moderately but significantly shorter.

The sample consisted of naive CD4+ T cells from blood. These receptor sequences come from a man aged 18 to 29 with type 1 diabetes.

J is TRBJ1-2 and V is TRBV18; perhaps TRBD1 as D (5 bases). The germline V and J ends were trimmed by 2 bases and 2 bases, with 9 bases remaining between them. The V gene's germline CDR1 is KGHSH and CDR2 LQKENI. CDR3 length: 14 residues. The CDR3 reads CASSPSRENYGYTF. The CDR3 region has the DNA TGTGCCAGCTCACCATCCAGGGAAAACTATGGCTACACCTTC.

V and J are TRBV7-6 and TRBJ2-3, with D possibly matching TRBD1 (5 bases). From germline, CDR1 is SGHVS and CDR2 FNYEAQ. This CDR3 region has 13 residues. V lost 1 base and J 6 bases, leaving 8 bases between the germline ends. In nucleotides, the CDR3 is TGTGCCAGCAGCTTAGTAGCAGGGGATACGCAGTATTTT. Residues: CASSLVAGDTQYF.

The rearrangement links TRBV5-1 to TRBJ1-5; the match to TRBD1 covers 8 bases. Germline values: CDR1 SGHRS, CDR2 YFSETQ. This CDR3 is 16 amino acids long. The V segment lost 4 bases and the J segment 4 bases; nucleotides outside the gene matches: 10. CDR3 loop: CASSDGTGHPNQPQHF. The CDR3 bases are TGCGCCAGCAGCGACGGGACAGGTCACCCTAATCAGCCCCAGCATTTT.

This clone has only a few counts. This rearrangement joins TRBV10-3 to TRBJ1-1, with 10 bases that match TRBD1. The CDR3 covers 12 residues. Germline values: CDR1 ENHRY, CDR2 SYGVKD. Trimming at V came to 8 bases and at J to 3 bases, leaving 0 bases not matched to a gene. The CDR3 DNA reads TGTGCCATCGGACAGGGGGACACTGAAGCTTTCTTT. Its translation is CAIGQGDTEAFF.

This clone turned up a few times. This chain joins TRBV25-1 and TRBJ2-5; D not resolved. The germline CDR1 and CDR2 sequences are MGHDK and SYGVNS. CDR3 size: 14 residues. V was shortened by 2 bases and J by 5 bases, with 12 bases between the two germline ends. The CDR3 loop is CASSERGVVETQYF. The CDR3 DNA sequence: TGTGCCAGCAGTGAAAGAGGTGTAGTCGAGACCCAGTACTTC.

The chain uses TRBV19 and TRBJ2-3; unclear D gene. Germline assignment: CDR1 LNHDA and CDR2 SQIVND (reference sequence). Trimming left V 5 bases short and J 4 bases short, with 16 bases between. This CDR3 region has 15 residues. The CDR3 loop reads CASSDGGEAPDTQYF. CDR3 nucleotide sequence: TGTGCCAGTAGTGATGGTGGCGAGGCGCCAGATACGCAGTATTTT. Using reference TRBV19 and TRBJ2-3 for the parts outside the CDR3, the full variable domain is DGGITQSPKYLFRKEGQNVTLSCEQNLNHDAMYWYRQDPGQGLRLIYYSQIVNDFQKGDIAEGYSVSREKKESFPLTVTSAQKNPTAFYLCASSDGGEAPDTQYFGPGTRLTVL.

This sequence joins TRBV27 and TRBJ2-7; 9 bases align to TRBD1. The length of the CDR3 is 14 residues. V lost 5 bases to trimming and J lost 4 bases; unmatched junction nucleotides: 6. Germline CDR1 and CDR2: MNHEY and SMNVEV (reference sequence). CDR3 coding DNA: TGTGCCAGCAGTCCGCGGACAGGGGAATACGAGCAGTACTTC. Encoded protein: CASSPRTGEYEQYF.

The J gene is TRBJ1-6, the V gene TRBV29-1; weak D call: TRBD1 (5 bases). From germline, CDR1 is SQVTM and CDR2 ANQGSEA. Trimming left V 5 bases short and J 17 bases short, with 10 bases between. The CDR3 consists of 9 residues. The CDR3: CSVFGGFHF. The CDR3, as DNA: TGCAGCGTTTTCGGGGGGTTCCACTTT.

The rearrangement joins TRBV6-5 to TRBJ1-5, with D perhaps matching TRBD1 (5 bases). V shed 6 bases and J shed 2 bases, with 14 bases lying between them. CDR1 is MNHEY, CDR2 SVGAGI, per germline. The CDR3 is 15 residues long. DNA of the CDR3: TGTGCCAGCAGCGACAGTCCTAACGGCAATCAGCCCCAGCATTTT. This translates into CASSDSPNGNQPQHF.

The chain combines TRBV5-6 with TRBJ1-1; D might be TRBD1 (5 bases). The CDR3 sequence is 16 residues long. Trimming removed 6 bases from V and 0 bases from J, with 18 bases in between. Germline V lookup: CDR1 SGHDT, CDR2 YYEEEE. This CDR3 reads CASIKGRGRVNTEAFF. The CDR3 region has the DNA TGTGCCAGCATTAAAGGTCGGGGCAGGGTGAACACTGAAGCTTTCTTT.

This clone was counted only a few times. The rearrangement joins TRBV9 to TRBJ1-1; TRBD1 is a possible D gene (5 bases). Germline CDR1 reads SGDLS; CDR2 reads YYNGEE. Trimming removed 0 bases from V and 3 bases from J, with 6 bases in between. The CDR3 is made up of 13 amino acids. This CDR3 reads CASSVGGDTEAFF. For the CDR3, the DNA is TGTGCCAGCAGCGTAGGGGGGGACACTGAAGCTTTCTTT. Full variable domain (remainder filled in from reference TRBV9 and TRBJ1-1): DSGVTQTPKHLITATGQRVTLRCSPRSGDLSVYWYQQSLDQGLQFLIQYYNGEERAKGNILERFSAQQFPDLHSELNLSSLELGDSALYFCASSVGGDTEAFFGQGTRLTVV.

This clone came up a few times. This chain joins TRBV7-9 and TRBJ2-3; a possible D gene is TRBD2 (6 bases). Germline V gene lookup returns CDR1 SEHNR and CDR2 FQNEAQ (reference sequence). V gave up 4 bases and J gave up 5 bases, with 10 bases separating them. The CDR3 sequence is 13 residues long. CDR3 residues: CASSSPSVDTQYF. The CDR3 DNA is TGTGCCAGCAGCTCCCCTAGCGTAGATACGCAGTATTTT.

As regards this clone: At the DNA level, this CDR3 is encoded by other sequences in the same sample as well. The V gene is TRBV7-2, the J gene TRBJ2-5; D is uncertain. This CDR3 is 13 amino acids long. Trimming stripped 1 base from V and 2 bases from J, with 5 bases between. Per germline, CDR1 SGHTA and CDR2 FQGNSA. Written as DNA, the CDR3 is TGTGCCAGCAGCTTAGTCAGACAAGAGACCCAGTACTTC. Its protein is CASSLVRQETQYF.

This clone has a handful of counts. V gene TRBV20-1 combines with J gene TRBJ1-2, with D possibly being TRBD1 (5 bases). V was pared by 8 bases and J by 8 bases, with 15 bases between. Germline V gives CDR1 DFQATT, CDR2 SNEGSKA (reference sequence). The CDR3 extends over 11 amino acids. The CDR3 nucleotides read TGCAGTTCCGACCGTCAGGGAGGCTACACCTTC. The encoded protein is CSSDRQGGYTF.

In its sample, this clone was seen a few times. The chain is built from TRBV7-9 and TRBJ2-5; D perhaps matches TRBD2 (6 bases). V was trimmed by 5 bases and J by 2 bases, leaving 15 bases between them. CDR1 and CDR2 from the germline V gene are SEHNR and FQNEAQ (reference sequence). This CDR3 is built from 15 residues. CDR3: CASSRRGGAQETQYF. The CDR3 bases are TGTGCCAGCAGCCGCCGGGGCGGGGCACAAGAGACCCAGTACTTC.

J is TRBJ2-2 and V is TRBV20-1; perhaps TRBD2 as D (5 bases). V lost 5 bases and J 6 bases, leaving 7 bases between the germline ends. CDR1 and CDR2 from the germline V gene are DFQATT and SNEGSKA (reference sequence). The CDR3 is 11 residues long. The CDR3 sequence is CSAWTPGELFF. CDR3 in DNA: TGCAGTGCTTGGACTCCCGGGGAGCTGTTTTTT.

The sample holds a few counts of this clone. This chain uses TRBV7-9 with TRBJ1-1; unclear D gene. In germline, CDR1 is SEHNR, CDR2 FQNEAQ (reference sequence). Trimming stripped 4 bases from V and 4 bases from J, with 10 bases between. The CDR3 runs 13 residues. Written as DNA, the CDR3 is TGTGCCAGCAGCTCCCTAACCGGCACTGAAGCTTTCTTT. It is translated as CASSSLTGTEAFF.

A few counts support this clone. V is TRBV7-9 and J is TRBJ2-3; D might be TRBD2 (5 bases). V was clipped by 3 bases and J by 5 bases, with 12 bases between them. Germline-derived CDR1 and CDR2 are SEHNR and FQNEAQ (reference sequence). The CDR3 covers 14 residues. The chain's CDR3 is CASSFFGDGDTQYF. CDR3 nucleotide sequence: TGTGCCAGCAGCTTTTTCGGGGATGGAGATACGCAGTATTTT. Full variable domain (remainder filled in from reference TRBV7-9 and TRBJ2-3): DTGVSQNPRHKITKRGQNVTFRCDPISEHNRLYWYRQTLGQGPEFLTYFQNEAQLEKSRLLSDRFSAERPKGSFSTLEIQRTEQGDSAMYLCASSFFGDGDTQYFGPGTRLTVL.

This clone was seen a handful of times. The chain couples TRBV30 to TRBJ1-1; D is undetermined. Germline CDR1 GTSNPN, CDR2 SVGIG (reference sequence). This CDR3 contains 13 residues. V lost 5 bases and J lost 4, with 14 bases in between. The CDR3 spells CAWDPAEGTEAFF. CDR3 coding DNA: TGTGCCTGGGACCCTGCCGAAGGCACTGAAGCTTTCTTT.

The V and J genes are TRBV30 and TRBJ1-3; D uncertain. V lost 0 bases and J lost 3, with 12 bases in between. The CDR3 runs 15 residues. Germline CDR1 is GTSNPN and CDR2 is SVGIG (reference sequence). The CDR3 sequence is CAWSVPRGLGNTIYF. The CDR3 DNA reads TGTGCCTGGAGTGTACCCCGAGGGCTTGGAAACACCATATATTTT. Looking up the rest from reference TRBV30 and TRBJ1-3 gives the full variable domain: SQTIHQWPATLVQPVGSPLSLECTVEGTSNPNLYWYRQAAGRGLQLLFYSVGIGQISSEVPQNLSASRPQDRQFILSSKKLLLSDSGFYLCAWSVPRGLGNTIYFGEGSWLTVV.

The chain recombines TRBV19 with TRBJ2-5; D is undetermined. V lost 10 bases and J 5 bases, leaving 11 bases between the germline ends. The CDR3 runs 11 residues. Per germline, CDR1 LNHDA and CDR2 SQIVND (reference sequence). The CDR3 region is CATRAGETQYF. In DNA, the CDR3 is TGTGCCACCCGGGCCGGGGAGACCCAGTACTTC.

Written as DNA, the CDR3 is TGCAGCGCCCAACCCAAAGCTTTCTTT. Translated, it gives CSAQPKAFF. The rearrangement uses TRBV29-1 and TRBJ1-1; D uncertain. Trimming took 7 bases from V and 9 from J, leaving 9 bases between them. The CDR3 is 9 amino acids. Germline CDR1 and CDR2: SQVTM and ANQGSEA.

This clone has more than one count but fewer than ten. This sample includes further DNA sequences coding for the same CDR3. This chain's CDR3 is CASSLGTGNTGELFF. In nucleotides, the CDR3 is TGTGCCAGCAGCCTGGGGACAGGGAACACCGGGGAGCTGTTTTTT. V and J are TRBV7-2 and TRBJ2-2; the match to TRBD1 covers 8 bases. With V trimmed by 5 bases and J by 1 base, 3 bases remained unmatched. The germline gives CDR1 SGHTA, CDR2 FQGNSA. This CDR3 has 15 residues.

The rearrangement links TRBV2 to TRBJ2-6, with D perhaps matching TRBD1 (5 bases). Germline V gene data show CDR1 as SNHLY and CDR2 as FYNNEI. The germline V and J ends were trimmed by 8 bases and 0 bases, with 8 bases remaining between them. CDR3 length: 14 residues. The CDR3 DNA is TGTGCCAGCCAGGGAAGCTCTGGGGCCAACGTCCTGACTTTC. Its protein product is CASQGSSGANVLTF. Combining the CDR3 with reference TRBV2 and TRBJ2-6 gives the whole variable domain EPEVTQTPSHQVTQMGQEVILRCVPISNHLYFYWYRQILGQKVEFLVSFYNNEISEKSEIFDDQFSVERPDGSNFTLKIRSTKLEDSAMYFCASQGSSGANVLTFGAGSRLTVL.

V and J are TRBV7-6 and TRBJ2-7, with D tentatively TRBD1 (6 bases). Germline V gene sequence: CDR1 SGHVS, CDR2 FNYEAQ. The V gene lost 5 bases and the J gene lost 3 bases, with 23 bases spanning the gap. The CDR3 is 17 amino acids. CDR3 in DNA: TGTGCCAGCAGCCCGACTGCCGGGACATCCCTTAGCTACGAGCAGTACTTC. Protein sequence: CASSPTAGTSLSYEQYF.

The gene calls are TRBV6-5 and TRBJ2-3; either TRBD1 or TRBD2 may supply D (5 bases each). The CDR3 is 16 amino acids. V dropped 0 bases and J dropped 3 bases, with 13 bases sitting between them. Per the germline V gene, CDR1 is MNHEY and CDR2 is SVGAGI. CDR3 sequence reads: CASSYSARGGTDTQYF. The CDR3 nucleotides read TGTGCCAGCAGTTACTCGGCGAGGGGCGGGACAGATACGCAGTATTTT.

The CDR3 DNA follows: TGTGCCAGCAGCTTAGGCAGAACATTGAACAATGAGCAGTTCTTC. Amino acid sequence: CASSLGRTLNNEQFF. The chain carries TRBV7-3 and TRBJ2-1; D not resolved. Trimming took 2 bases from V and 5 from J, leaving 13 bases between them. The CDR3 extends over 15 amino acids. Germline V CDR1 and CDR2: SGHTA, FQGTGA.

This chain joins TRBV7-9 and TRBJ1-1; the D gene is possibly TRBD1 (6 bases). The CDR3 covers 14 residues. The V end lost 11 bases, the J end lost 1 base, and 17 bases lay between the germline ends. Germline CDR1 SEHNR, CDR2 FQNEAQ (reference sequence). CDR3 bases: TGTGCCGGGTTACGGGACACGACGAACACTGAAGCTTTCTTT. Its translation: CAGLRDTTNTEAFF.